This T cell receptor (beta chain) stems from a study of T cell responses to AZD1222 COVID-19 vaccine (dated by TCRdb to about 2021). For context, the study as a whole: AZD1222 recipients given second doses at about 4 weeks or at about 12 weeks were pooled, since spike-specific TCR depth and breadth were not found to differ between the two schedules. A total of 233 trial participants underwent TCR sequencing, of whom 207 had received two doses of AZD1222 and some 26 had received two doses of the MenACWY control vaccine. Enrollment into the trials was organized by age into subgroups of 18-55, 56-69 and 70-plus years, and those subgroups contained roughly 140, 27 and 60 TCR-sequenced participants, respectively.

Paper-wide results and their limitations: Because no day 14 peak-response samples were available, repertoires were characterized only after the peak T cell response. The whole spike protein was spanned by vaccine-associated CD4 TCRs, and dominant responses were seen in regions 160-218 and 743-854. In the small 56-69-year group, the increase in depth fell short of significance, most likely because of low power. After two AZD1222 doses, both the breadth and the depth of spike-specific TCRs were significantly higher than at day 0 and than in MenACWY recipients. Conclusions about previously exposed vaccinees are limited, since just 5 or 6 AZD1222 recipients were seropositive for SARS-CoV-2 at baseline. Participants were mostly white British and included more females than males, and it was suggested by the authors that clonal diversity may have been underestimated. Epitopes outside the regions mutated in the B.1.351 and B.1.1.7 variants were reportedly recognized by nearly half of the unique spike-specific TCRs.

V lost 2 bases and J lost 2 bases, and the count of bases not matched to a germline gene is 2. The CDR3 goes from the cysteine to the phenylalanine over 14 residues. Just CDR3 DNA is preserved here, 42 bases in frame from base 1. The germline V gene supplies CDR1 MNHNS and CDR2 SASEGT. The CDR3 regions of human TCRbeta chains were subjected to immunosequencing. The paper's data handling went like this. Repertoire TCRs were checked for matches against a reference library of SARS-CoV-2-specific TCRs that had been generated using the MIRA antigen-specificity platform. Breadth was defined as the fraction of unique TCRs that were SARS-CoV-2-associated. Depth was defined as the fraction of total T cells that were SARS-CoV-2-associated. Using the MIRA data, each spike-specific TCR was assigned both to the spike region to which the TCR was reactive and to a CD4 or CD8 class. Log10-transformed breadth and depth values were compared by one-way ANOVA with Sidak's multiple comparisons tests. Imported from immuneACCESS, the table was reduced by TCRdb to in-frame sequences with V and J called. These copies leave out some clones; in studies compared against another copy, an unresolved V gene accounts for under half, and the cause of the remainder is not known. V and J calls plus clone size are reproduced from that table; the DNA served to infer D and trimming. This sample is represented by some 120,000 clones; about 85% of them were singletons. The top ten hold around 6% of the sample.

As to this clone: Its antigen specificity is not known. No base quality values were provided; no much bigger clone lies one nucleotide off.

The sample's time point label is to be understood as: baseline before first vaccination. Samples from vaccinated people were obtained from the UK trials COV001 and COV002, which included a single-blind randomized controlled phase 2/3 trial of AZD1222 (ChAdOx1 nCoV-19) in healthy adults. For TCRbeta chain sequencing, PBMC samples from trial participants were taken at day 0 and at day 28 after the second dose. The sample in question was peripheral blood, obtained on day 0 of AZD1222 vaccination. This clonotype was sampled from an adult in good health. Recombination linked TRBV6-1 to TRBJ2-5; a stretch of 7 junction bases matches TRBD2. The CDR3 reads as follows: CASSESGGQETQYF. The bases read TGTGCCAGCAGTGAATCCGGGGGGCAAGAGACCCAGTACTTC.